This T cell receptor (beta chain) was profiled in a study of T-cell memory formation after mild COVID-19. Remarks on this clonotype: Antigen unknown.

The study's findings and limits: Researchers found some responding clones in pre-infection memory, a sign that cross-reactive memory joined. Whether second-wave clones peaking at day 37 were SARS-CoV-2 specific went unconfirmed.

MiXCR was run by TCRdb on the 5' RACE reads, yielding one entry per CDR3 protein. The sample has some 300,000 distinct CDR3 sequences, under 25% seen once. The germline V gene has CDR1 DFQATT and CDR2 SNEGSKA (reference sequence). V was cut by 0 bases and J by 4 bases, with 12 bases left in between. This CDR3 is built from 14 residues. Specimen: PBMCs or a T cell subset sorted from them (not recorded which). This chain joins TRBV20-1 and TRBJ2-5; D ambiguous. This clonotype was obtained from a young man who had mild COVID-19 (a few samples of this study predate the infection). Cell type and time point are not known. CDR3 coding DNA: TGCAGTGCTAGAGATGGTAGGGTCCGAGAGACCCAGTACTTC. Its protein product is CSARDGRVRETQYF.